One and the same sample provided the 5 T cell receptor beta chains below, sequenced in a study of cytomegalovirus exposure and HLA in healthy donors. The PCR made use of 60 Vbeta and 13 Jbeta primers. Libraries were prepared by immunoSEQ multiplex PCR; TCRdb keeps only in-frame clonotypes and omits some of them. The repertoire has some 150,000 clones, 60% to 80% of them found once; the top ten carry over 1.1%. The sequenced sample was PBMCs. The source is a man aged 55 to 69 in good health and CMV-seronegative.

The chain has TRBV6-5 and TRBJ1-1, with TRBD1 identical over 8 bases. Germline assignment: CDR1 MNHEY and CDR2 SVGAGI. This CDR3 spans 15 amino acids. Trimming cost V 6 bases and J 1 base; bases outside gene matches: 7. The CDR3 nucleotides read TGTGCCAGCAGCTGGGGAGGGACAGGGAACACTGAAGCTTTCTTT. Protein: CASSWGGTGNTEAFF.

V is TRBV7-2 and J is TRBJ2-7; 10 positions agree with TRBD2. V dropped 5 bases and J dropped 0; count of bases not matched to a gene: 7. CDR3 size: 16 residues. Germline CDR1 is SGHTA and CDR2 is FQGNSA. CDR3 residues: CASSLIAGGLSYEQYF. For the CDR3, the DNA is TGTGCCAGCAGCCTTATAGCGGGGGGACTCTCCTACGAGCAGTACTTC.

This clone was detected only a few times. Here the CDR3 reads CASSVNIGRVGTEAFF. For the CDR3, the DNA is TGTGCCAGTAGTGTCAATATAGGTCGGGTTGGCACTGAAGCTTTCTTT. The chain couples TRBV19 to TRBJ1-1; D not resolved. The CDR3 covers 16 residues. Germline V CDR1 and CDR2: LNHDA, SQIVND (reference sequence). Trimming removed 5 bases at V and 4 bases at J, with 20 bases between.

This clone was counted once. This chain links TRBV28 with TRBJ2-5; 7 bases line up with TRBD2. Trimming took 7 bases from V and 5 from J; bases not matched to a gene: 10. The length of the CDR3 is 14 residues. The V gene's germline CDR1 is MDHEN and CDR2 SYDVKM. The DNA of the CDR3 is TGTGCCAGCACCGCGGGGGAGGGCCGGGAGACCCAGTACTTC. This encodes CASTAGEGRETQYF.

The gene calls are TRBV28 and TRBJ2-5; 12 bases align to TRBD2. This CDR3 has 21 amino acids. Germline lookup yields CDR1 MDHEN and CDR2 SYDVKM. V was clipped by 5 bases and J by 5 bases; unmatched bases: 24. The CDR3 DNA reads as TGTGCCAGCAGTCGTTCCCGGACTAGCGGGGAACTCCTCTATGTTGCCGAGACCCAGTACTTC. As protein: CASSRSRTSGELLYVAETQYF.